This entry lists 27 T cell receptor beta chains sequenced from one sample in a study of read filtering for tumor transcriptome and immune sequencing (dated by TCRdb to about 2020). Sequencing relied on an Illumina HiSeq 4000. Starting from 400 ng RNA, TCR libraries were constructed with the Immunoverse kit using molecular barcoded adaptors that cover the alpha/delta and beta/gamma chains. TCRdb took the public reads, trimmed them with fastp at Q25, ran MiXCR for clone calling and kept in-frame beta chains. Each entry merges the rows of one CDR3 protein and shows their most common DNA and genes. The sample contains over 35,000 distinct CDR3 sequences, about 10% of them found a single time. The ten most abundant clones make up about 30% of the sample. The sequenced material came from a population of CD138-negative cells sorted from bone marrow. The cell subset or site label here, explained by the study, means: bone marrow mononuclear cells depleted of CD138+ plasma/myeloma cells by negative magnetic selection. These receptors all come from a donor aged 40 or over with multiple myeloma.

With respect to this clonotype: This may be a read error: a much more frequent sequence differs by one nucleotide. The rearrangement links TRBV6-1 to TRBJ2-7; D may correspond to TRBD1 or TRBD2 (5 bases each). Trimming stripped 8 bases from V and 2 bases from J, with 10 bases between. The CDR3 has 12 residues. Germline V CDR1 and CDR2: MNHNS, SASEGT. The CDR3, as DNA: TGTGCCAGCCGGGACGGAGCCTACGAGCAGTACTTC. This gives the protein CASRDGAYEQYF.

This clonotype has at least ten counts. V is TRBV24-1 and J is TRBJ2-1; 8 bases match TRBD1. The CDR3 consists of 16 residues. The J segment lost 6 bases and the V segment lost 4 bases, leaving 10 bases of the junction unmatched. Germline lookup yields CDR1 KGHDR and CDR2 SFDVKD. The CDR3 DNA reads TGTGCCACCAGTGAGAAGACAGGGGTCGATAGCAATGAGCAGTTCTTC. Translating it yields CATSEKTGVDSNEQFF.

About this clonotype: A much larger clonotype is one base distant, so this may be a read error. The chain has TRBV10-3 and TRBJ2-7; 7 bases are shared with TRBD1. The germline V gene encodes CDR1 ENHRY and CDR2 SYGVKD. The CDR3 length is 15 residues. The CDR3 spells CAINKGAQESYEQHF. The CDR3 DNA reads as TGTGCCATCAACAAGGGGGCCCAAGAGTCCTACGAGCAGCACTTC.

This clonotype was recorded at least ten times. The chain is built from TRBV20-1 and TRBJ2-7, with a weak D call TRBD2 (6 bases). CDR1 is DFQATT and CDR2 is SNEGSKA in the germline V gene (reference sequence). The V and J ends lost 0 bases and 2 bases respectively, with 14 bases between them. This CDR3 has 15 amino acids. CDR3 amino acids: CSARDREDGTYEQYF. The DNA for the CDR3 is TGCAGTGCTAGAGATAGGGAGGACGGTACCTACGAGCAGTACTTC.

In its sample, this clonotype was seen many times. The CDR3 loop is CASRTENTGELFF. The CDR3 DNA reads TGTGCCAGTCGGACGGAGAACACCGGGGAGCTGTTTTTT. The chain recombines TRBV12-3 or TRBV12-4 with TRBJ2-2; D call uncertain. V lost 9 bases and J lost 1, with 9 bases in between. This CDR3 has 13 amino acids.

This clonotype was picked up one time. Being one base from a much bigger clone, this may be a read error. The chain carries TRBV28 and TRBJ2-3; TRBD2 aligns across 10 bases. CDR1 and CDR2 from the germline V gene are MDHEN and SYDVKM. The CDR3 runs 17 residues. V shed 3 bases, J shed 3 bases, and the junction held 9 bases outside the gene matches. The CDR3 nucleotides are TGTGCCAGCAGTTTCCCCTACCTAGCGGGAGTGACAGATACGCAGTATTTT. Translating gives CASSFPYLAGVTDTQYF.

This clonotype was recorded a few times. The chain links TRBV11-3 to TRBJ1-2; a possible D gene is TRBD1 (6 bases). With 5 bases removed from V and 2 bases from J, the gap between germline ends came to 15 bases. Germline V gene lookup returns CDR1 SGHNT and CDR2 YENEEA. The CDR3 consists of 15 residues. The CDR3 DNA reads TGTGCCAGCAGCCCAGGGATGCAGGGGAACTATGGCTACACCTTC. It specifies CASSPGMQGNYGYTF.

This clonotype came up many times. This chain links TRBV20-1 with TRBJ1-2; 7 bases are shared with TRBD1. Germline V CDR1 and CDR2: DFQATT, SNEGSKA (reference sequence). This CDR3 is 14 amino acids long. The junction had 11 bases not matched to a gene; V was cut back by 6 bases and J by 4 bases. The CDR3 DNA is TGCAGTGCCGAGGACCGGGACAGTGCCTATGGCTACACCTTC. Encoded protein: CSAEDRDSAYGYTF.

The table lists this clonotype with many counts. V usage is TRBV14 and J usage is TRBJ1-5, with TRBD1 matching 7 bases. The CDR3 is 13 residues long. Germline-derived CDR1 and CDR2 are SGHDN and FVKESK. CDR3 nucleotides: TGTGCAGACAGGGCGGTTAGCAATCAGCCCCAGCATTTT. It specifies CADRAVSNQPQHF.

The sample holds many counts of this clonotype. The chain is built from TRBV20-1 and TRBJ1-1, with a possible D match to TRBD1 (5 bases). Trimming took 3 bases from V and 6 from J, leaving 14 bases between them. This CDR3 region has 13 residues. Germline values: CDR1 DFQATT, CDR2 SNEGSKA (reference sequence). Here the CDR3 DNA reads TGCAGTGCTAGGGACCGGGGGAATCCTGAAGCTTTCTTT. This encodes CSARDRGNPEAFF.

This clonotype was seen at least ten times. This chain uses TRBV18 with TRBJ2-2; no clear D gene. With 2 bases removed from V and 5 bases from J, the gap between germline ends came to 6 bases. The germline V gene has CDR1 KGHSH and CDR2 LQKENI. The CDR3 consists of 13 residues. The CDR3 region is CASSPGDTGELFF. CDR3 coding DNA: TGTGCCAGCTCACCAGGGGATACCGGGGAGCTGTTTTTT.

Ten or more counts support this clonotype. The chain uses TRBV12-3 or TRBV12-4 and TRBJ1-6; tentatively, D is TRBD1 (6 bases). The CDR3 spans 14 residues. V was cut by 5 bases and J by 7 bases, with 12 bases left in between. DNA for the CDR3: TGTGCCAGCAGTCCTACAGGGACCAATTCACCCCTCCACTTT. It codes for CASSPTGTNSPLHF.

This clonotype was counted at least ten times. This chain joins TRBV20-1 and TRBJ2-1, with 8 nucleotides matching TRBD2. V was clipped by 5 bases and J by 10 bases; unmatched bases: 7. This CDR3 comprises 12 residues. CDR1 DFQATT and CDR2 SNEGSKA come from the germline V gene (reference sequence). CDR3 coding DNA: TGCAGTGCTCCACTAGCGGCCAAGGAGCAGTTCTTC. Its protein is CSAPLAAKEQFF.

This clonotype is deemed medium-sized. J is TRBJ2-1 and V is TRBV20-1, with 9 positions matching TRBD2. V dropped 3 bases and J dropped 5; count of bases not matched to a gene: 8. Per germline, CDR1 DFQATT and CDR2 SNEGSKA (reference sequence). The CDR3 covers 15 residues. CDR3: CSARAWTSADNEQFF. DNA for the CDR3: TGCAGTGCTAGGGCCTGGACTAGCGCCGACAATGAGCAGTTCTTC.

This clonotype came up many times. This chain joins TRBV7-2 and TRBJ2-3; no clear D. V was clipped by 5 bases and J by 0 bases, with 3 bases between them. The CDR3 has 12 residues. CDR1 and CDR2 from the germline V gene are SGHTA and FQGNSA. The CDR3 loop reads CASSQSTDTQYF. The CDR3 bases are TGTGCCAGCAGCCAAAGCACAGATACGCAGTATTTT.

This clonotype was recorded at least ten times. The chain is built from TRBV12-3 or TRBV12-4 and TRBJ1-1; D call uncertain. Trimming took off 7 bases at V and 0 bases at J, with 6 bases between the two ends. This CDR3 spans 12 amino acids. DNA for the CDR3: TGTGCCAGCAAACAGATGAACACTGAAGCTTTCTTT. This gives the protein CASKQMNTEAFF.

The table lists this clonotype with a few counts. The DNA for the CDR3 is TGTGCCAGCGGATTTAAGGGGGCCAACTATGGCTACACCTTC. Residues: CASGFKGANYGYTF. This chain links TRBV2 with TRBJ1-2; 7 positions match TRBD1. The germline CDR1 and CDR2 sequences are SNHLY and FYNNEI. The CDR3 is 14 residues long. V lost 8 bases, J lost 2 bases, and 8 bases stayed unmatched.

This clonotype was seen many times. A read error may account for a junction end that differs from germline. The chain uses TRBV7-2 and TRBJ1-4, with no clear D. The CDR3 is 17 amino acids. CDR1 is SGHTA and CDR2 is FQGNSA in the germline V gene. CDR3 coding DNA: TGTGCCAGCAGCTTAGTCCCGGGTGGGAGGTTAGGAGACAAACGGTTTTTT. The encoded protein is CASSLVPGGRLGDKRFF.

This clonotype showed up many times. The chain recombines TRBV7-6 with TRBJ1-1; the match to TRBD1 covers 7 bases. From germline, CDR1 is SGHVS and CDR2 FNYEAQ. The CDR3 runs 14 residues. Losses at the gene ends were 4 bases for V and 2 bases for J; bases not matched to a gene: 4. The DNA of the CDR3 is TGTGCCAGCAGCTCCGGGACAGCCAACACTGAAGCTTTCTTT. It yields the protein CASSSGTANTEAFF.

A word on this clonotype: One base away lies a much larger clone, so this may be a sequencing read error. In this CDR3 the conserved last residue, phenylalanine or tryptophan, is missing, so a read error is likely. The genes are TRBV28 and TRBJ1-2, with TRBD1 as a possible D gene (6 bases). Germline assignment: CDR1 MDHEN and CDR2 SYDVKM. There are 16 residues in the CDR3. Trimming took 3 bases from V and 2 from J, leaving 16 bases between them. The CDR3 DNA follows: TGTGCCAGCAGTTTCCCGGAGGGAGGACAGAACTATGGCTACACCTCC. Amino acid sequence: CASSFPEGGQNYGYTS.

The table lists this clonotype with a few counts. This chain connects TRBV11-3 to TRBJ2-7, with D uncertain. In germline, CDR1 is SGHNT, CDR2 YENEEA. The CDR3 contains 17 residues. The ends were cut back, 1 base at V and 3 bases at J, with 19 bases in the middle. CDR3: CASSLAWTSLNYYEQYF. The CDR3 region has the DNA TGTGCCAGCAGCTTAGCCTGGACCTCCCTGAACTACTACGAGCAGTACTTC.

This clonotype was detected many times. The J gene is TRBJ2-2, the V gene TRBV5-1; D ambiguous. Trimming removed 3 bases at V and 7 bases at J, with 10 bases between. The CDR3 is made up of 13 amino acids. CDR1 is SGHRS and CDR2 is YFSETQ in the germline V gene. The CDR3, as DNA: TGCGCCAGCAGCTATCTGCTGGGCGGGGAGCTGTTTTTT. This gives the protein CASSYLLGGELFF.

Comment on this clonotype: With a much larger clone just one base away, this may be a read error. J is TRBJ2-2 and V is TRBV6-6, with D possibly TRBD2 on 5 matching bases. Germline CDR1 is MNHNY and CDR2 is SVGAGI (reference sequence). The CDR3 runs 13 residues. In nucleotides, the CDR3 is TGTGCCAGCAGTTACACGGATACCGGGGAGCTGTCTTTT. Protein: CASSYTDTGELSF.

This clonotype was seen repeatedly, ten times or more. The V and J genes are TRBV6-4 and TRBJ2-1, with TRBD2 identical over 7 bases. Trimming at V came to 5 bases and at J to 0 bases, leaving 7 bases not matched to a gene. Per the germline V gene, CDR1 is MRHNA and CDR2 is SNTAGT. The CDR3 is 16 residues long. This CDR3 reads CASSSTGGSSYNEQFF. Here the CDR3 DNA reads TGTGCCAGCAGTTCTACCGGGGGGAGCTCCTACAATGAGCAGTTCTTC.

V usage is TRBV7-2 and J usage is TRBJ2-3; D not resolved. CDR1 is SGHTA, CDR2 FQGNSA, per germline. The CDR3 consists of 13 residues. Trimming cost V 4 bases and J 2 bases, with 7 bases left between them. Here the CDR3 DNA reads TGTGCCAGCAGCTCGACCGTCACAGATACGCAGTATTTT. This sequence encodes CASSSTVTDTQYF. The complete variable domain, with remaining parts taken from reference TRBV7-2 and TRBJ2-3, reads GAGVSQSPSNKVTEKGKDVELRCDPISGHTALYWYRQSLGQGLEFLIYFQGNSAPDKSGLPSDRFSAERTGGSVSTLTIQRTQQEDSAVYLCASSSTVTDTQYFGPGTRLTVL.

The sample holds many counts of this clonotype. The CDR3 sequence: CATSPISTSGTRRGNEQFF. As DNA, the CDR3 is TGTGCCACCAGCCCAATATCGACTAGCGGGACCCGAAGGGGCAATGAGCAGTTCTTC. This chain links TRBV15 with TRBJ2-1; 11 bases are shared with TRBD2. The CDR3 contains 19 residues. The V gene's germline CDR1 is LNHNV and CDR2 YYDKDF (reference sequence). J gave up 6 bases and V 5 bases, and 18 bases lay outside the gene matches.

This clonotype was picked up many times. V is TRBV6-2 or TRBV6-3 and J is TRBJ1-5; the D gene is possibly TRBD1 (5 bases). Germline CDR1 reads MNHEY; CDR2 reads SVGEGT. The CDR3 extends over 13 amino acids. The ends were cut back, 5 bases at V and 6 bases at J, with 11 bases in the middle. The CDR3 nucleotides read TGTGCCAGCAGTAGAGGGGAAGGTCAGCCCCAGCATTTT. As protein: CASSRGEGQPQHF.